This TCR beta chain is drawn from a study of STAT5B mutations in CD4+ large granular lymphocyte leukemia. Study-level points and caveats: Without HLA matching, higher CD4+ than CD8+ T-LGLL clonality could reflect small sample size. Main leukemic clonotypes were patient-specific, but 25% appeared at low frequency elsewhere.

Germline trimming cut 6 bases from V and 0 bases from J; bases unmatched to any gene: 8. The germline CDR1 and CDR2 sequences are LNHDA and SQIVND (reference sequence). CDR3 size: 17 residues. This clone showed up just a few times. Its antigen remains unidentified. Healthy controls were blood donor buffy coats. Clones were read by immunoSEQ multiplex PCR, and TCRdb kept only the in-frame ones, dropping some. The sample has more than 30,000 clones, 78% seen once; the top ten hold over 2.5%. V gene TRBV19 combines with J gene TRBJ2-6; 7 bases line up with TRBD2. Specimen: CD4+ T cells from blood buffy coats. The receptor was derived from a human donor in good health. CDR3 amino acids: CASSLGLDRSGANVLTF. The CDR3 nucleotides read TGTGCCAGTAGCCTAGGACTAGACCGCTCTGGGGCCAACGTCCTGACTTTC.